The present T cell receptor beta chain was sequenced within a study of T-cell reconstitution after alpha-beta-depleted transplantation in children. Germline CDR1 LGHNT, CDR2 FRNRAP. Trimming took off 7 bases at V and 6 bases at J, with 10 bases between the two ends. The CDR3 has 11 residues. Unique molecular identifiers were incorporated into the prepared TCRbeta library. TCRdb used MiXCR to reprocess the PCR reads, holding one entry per CDR3 protein. The sample yields about 600,000 distinct CDR3 sequences, roughly a tenth seen once. The sample holds a few counts of this clonotype. The sample here was PBMCs from the stem cell graft donor, taken from the stem cell graft. The receptor was isolated from a human donor who donated a stem cell graft to a child with acute myeloid leukemia. J is TRBJ2-7 and V is TRBV12-5; D may be TRBD2 (5 bases). CDR3 sequence: CASARGSEQYF. As DNA, the CDR3 is TGTGCTAGTGCCCGAGGGAGCGAGCAGTACTTC.